Listed here are 9 T cell receptor beta chains from one sample, sequenced in a study of T cells in localized non-small cell lung cancer. Data came from immunoSEQ multiplex PCR; TCRdb stores just in-frame clones and leaves some out. The sample contains 70,000 to 95,000 clones, roughly 90% of which appear only once. The source was PBMCs, collected before any cancer treatment. The receptors were sampled from a woman aged 40-69 years with stage II squamous cell lung carcinoma.

A single count supports this clone. One end of the junction varies from germline; a read error may be responsible. The V call is TRBV5-1, the J call TRBJ2-5, with 8 bases fitting TRBD2. This CDR3 is 13 amino acids long. Germline V lookup: CDR1 SGHRS, CDR2 YFSETQ. The CDR3 region is CASSLVAAGEVNF. In DNA form, the CDR3 reads TGCGCCAGCAGCTTGGTGGCAGCGGGGGAGGTGAACTTC.

The sample holds one count of this clone. This chain links TRBV28 with TRBJ1-5; 7 bases are shared with TRBD1. V was pared by 7 bases and J by 6 bases, with 9 bases of the junction left unmatched. Germline loops: CDR1 MDHEN, CDR2 SYDVKM. This CDR3 contains 14 residues. The CDR3 nucleotides read TGTGCCAGCATTGAGGGGACAGTAATTCAGCCCCAGCATTTT. This encodes CASIEGTVIQPQHF.

The chain links TRBV28 to TRBJ1-2; a weak D match, TRBD1 (5 bases). The CDR3 is 14 amino acids. V lost 8 bases, J lost 5 bases, and 18 bases lay in between. Germline V lookup: CDR1 MDHEN, CDR2 SYDVKM. The CDR3 sequence is CASATGGSWYGYTF. As DNA, the CDR3 is TGTGCCAGCGCTACCGGGGGGAGTTGGTATGGCTACACCTTC.

This sequence joins TRBV5-5 and TRBJ2-5; 7 bases are shared with TRBD2. Germline-derived CDR1 and CDR2 are SGHKS and YYEKEE (reference sequence). V trimming: 4 bases; J trimming: 3 bases; junction bases outside the gene matches: 9. This CDR3 has 15 amino acids. As DNA, the CDR3 is TGTGCCAGCAGCCGGGGGGTAGTTTTGGAAGAGACCCAGTACTTC. Translated: CASSRGVVLEETQYF.

The chain has TRBV6-5 and TRBJ2-7; D is perhaps TRBD1 (6 bases). Between the trimmed V and J ends, which lost 6 bases and 4 bases, there was a span of 13 bases. The germline gives CDR1 MNHEY, CDR2 SVGAGI. This CDR3 is built from 13 residues. The CDR3 nucleotides are TGTGCCAGCAGGTCTGACAGGAATTACGAGCAGTACTTC. Amino acids: CASRSDRNYEQYF.

The chain recombines TRBV27 with TRBJ1-1; no definite D call. The CDR3 runs to 12 residues. The germline CDR1 and CDR2 sequences are MNHEY and SMNVEV (reference sequence). V was cut by 5 bases and J by 8 bases, with 12 bases left in between. The CDR3 bases are TGTGCCAGCAGTCCAGAGATTGGGGAAGCTTTCTTT. Residues: CASSPEIGEAFF.

The V gene is TRBV30, the J gene TRBJ1-5; 8 bases agree with TRBD1. This CDR3 region has 13 residues. V was clipped by 5 bases and J by 5 bases; unmatched bases: 5. Germline V gives CDR1 GTSNPN, CDR2 SVGIG (reference sequence). The CDR3 DNA reads TGTGCCTGGGGACAGGGAATTTATCAGCCCCAGCATTTT. Translated, it gives CAWGQGIYQPQHF.

The chain is built from TRBV15 and TRBJ2-3; D uncertain. The CDR3 has 15 residues. Germline loops: CDR1 LNHNV, CDR2 YYDKDF (reference sequence). V was cut by 0 bases and J by 1 base, with 8 bases left in between. The CDR3 is CATSRDHVGTDTQYF. CDR3 bases: TGTGCCACCAGCAGAGACCACGTCGGCACAGATACGCAGTATTTT.

The chain combines TRBV19 with TRBJ1-5, with TRBD1 identical over 8 bases. In germline, CDR1 is LNHDA, CDR2 SQIVND (reference sequence). The CDR3 has 14 amino acids. Trimming removed 6 bases from V and 5 bases from J; junction bases left unmatched: 6. CDR3 loop: CASRGQGRDQPQHF. The CDR3 bases are TGTGCCAGTAGAGGACAGGGTCGAGATCAGCCCCAGCATTTT.